The clone carrying this T cell receptor beta chain has just a few counts. Via MiXCR, TCRdb re-called the 5' RACE reads, giving one row per CDR3 protein. The data contain more than 400,000 distinct CDR3 sequences, 13% to 15% of them singletons. This sample stems from a study of identical twins. Germline V gene lookup returns CDR1 SGHAT and CDR2 FQNNGV. Trimming took off 0 bases at V and 7 bases at J, with 9 bases between the two ends. CDR3 length equals 13 residues. The same sample was also studied in work on yellow fever vaccine responses in identical twins.

This clonotype originated in a woman between 18 and 29 years old in good health. The chain uses TRBV11-2 and TRBJ1-2; D may be TRBD1 (6 bases). Sequenced sample: CD4+ T cells sorted from blood. CDR3 in amino acids: CASSLEGAVGYTF. The CDR3 bases are TGTGCCAGCAGCTTAGAGGGGGCGGTTGGCTACACCTTC.